The present entry profiles one T cell receptor beta chain with its context. Its antigen is unknown. TCRdb used MiXCR to reprocess the reads, holding one entry per CDR3 protein. Of 650,000 to 900,000 distinct CDR3 sequences listed, around 29% are singletons. The source of the sample is a study of T cell repertoires in cytomegalovirus infection. Study at large: The authors relied on CMV epitopes, both recently identified HLA-C-restricted and well-studied HLA-B-restricted. Study-level results: Clonotype analysis showed dominance of the ex vivo response by HLA-C-restricted CMV-specific TCR beta clonotypes.

CDR3 length: 15 amino acids. V dropped 3 bases and J dropped 4 bases, with 17 bases sitting between them. Germline V gene data show CDR1 as SGHDT and CDR2 as YYEEEE. The sequences come from cultured CD8+ T cells from PBMCs, collected from culture after CMV antigen stimulation. The receptor was isolated from a human donor in good health (CMV status not recorded). Some clones in this sample may be carry-over from other donors' samples. The chain uses TRBV5-6 and TRBJ2-7; a weak D match, TRBD1 (6 bases). The CDR3 protein is CASSSGRQVRYEQYV. CDR3 DNA: TGTGCCAGCAGCTCTGGACGACAGGTGAGGTACGAGCAGTACGTC.